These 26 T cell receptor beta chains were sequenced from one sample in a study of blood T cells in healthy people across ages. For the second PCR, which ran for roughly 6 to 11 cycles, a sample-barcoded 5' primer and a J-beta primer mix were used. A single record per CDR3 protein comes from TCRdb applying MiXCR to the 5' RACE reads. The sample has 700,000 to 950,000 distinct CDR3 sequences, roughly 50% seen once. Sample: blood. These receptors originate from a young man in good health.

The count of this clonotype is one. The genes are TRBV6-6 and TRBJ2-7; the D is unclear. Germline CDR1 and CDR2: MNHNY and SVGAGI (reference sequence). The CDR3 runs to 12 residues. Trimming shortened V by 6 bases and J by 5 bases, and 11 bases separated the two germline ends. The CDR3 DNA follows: TGTGCCAGCAGAGAATGGTCAGACGAGCAGTACTTC. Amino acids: CASREWSDEQYF.

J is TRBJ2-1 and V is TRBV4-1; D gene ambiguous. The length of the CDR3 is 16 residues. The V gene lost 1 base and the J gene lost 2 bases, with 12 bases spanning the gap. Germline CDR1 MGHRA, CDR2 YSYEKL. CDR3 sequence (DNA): TGCGCCAGCAGCCAAGCCCTCGCGGTAGCCTACAATGAGCAGTTCTTC. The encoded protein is CASSQALAVAYNEQFF.

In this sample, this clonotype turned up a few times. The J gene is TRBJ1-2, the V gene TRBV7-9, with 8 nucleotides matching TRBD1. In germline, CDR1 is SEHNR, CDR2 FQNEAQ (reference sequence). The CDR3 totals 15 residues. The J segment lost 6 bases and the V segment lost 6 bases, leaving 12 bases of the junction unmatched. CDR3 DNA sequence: TGTGCCAGCAGACCCAACCTACAGGGGGAAGATGGCTACACCTTC. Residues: CASRPNLQGEDGYTF.

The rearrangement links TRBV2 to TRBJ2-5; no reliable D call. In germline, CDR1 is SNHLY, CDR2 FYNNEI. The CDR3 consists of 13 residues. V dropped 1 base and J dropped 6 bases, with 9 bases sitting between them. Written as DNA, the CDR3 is TGTGCCAGCAGTGAAGGGATCCTTCAGACCCAGTACTTC. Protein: CASSEGILQTQYF.

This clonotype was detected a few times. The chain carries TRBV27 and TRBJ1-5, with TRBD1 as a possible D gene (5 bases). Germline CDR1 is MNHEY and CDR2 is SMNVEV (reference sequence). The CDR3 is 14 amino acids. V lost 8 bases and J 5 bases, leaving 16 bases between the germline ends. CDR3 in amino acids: CASQGQGRDQPQHF. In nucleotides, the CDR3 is TGTGCCAGCCAAGGCCAGGGAAGAGATCAGCCCCAGCATTTT.

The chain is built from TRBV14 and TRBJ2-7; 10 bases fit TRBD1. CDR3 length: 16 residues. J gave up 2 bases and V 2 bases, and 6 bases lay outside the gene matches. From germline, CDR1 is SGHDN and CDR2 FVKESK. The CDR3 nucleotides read TGTGCCAGCAGCCAATTGCCCGGGACAGGGGCCTACGAGCAGTACTTC. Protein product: CASSQLPGTGAYEQYF.

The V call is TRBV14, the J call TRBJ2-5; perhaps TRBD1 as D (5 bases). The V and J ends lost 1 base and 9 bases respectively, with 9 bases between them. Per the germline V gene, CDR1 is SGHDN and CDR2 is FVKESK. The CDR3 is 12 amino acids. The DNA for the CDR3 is TGTGCCAGCAGCCAAGGCCTAGGGGCCCAGTACTTC. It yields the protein CASSQGLGAQYF.

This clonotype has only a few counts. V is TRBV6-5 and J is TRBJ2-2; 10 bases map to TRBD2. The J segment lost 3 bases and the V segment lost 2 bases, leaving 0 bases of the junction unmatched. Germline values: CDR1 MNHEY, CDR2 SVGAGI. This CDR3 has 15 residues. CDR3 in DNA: TGTGCCAGCAGTTACGGGACTAGCGACACCGGGGAGCTGTTTTTT. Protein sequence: CASSYGTSDTGELFF.

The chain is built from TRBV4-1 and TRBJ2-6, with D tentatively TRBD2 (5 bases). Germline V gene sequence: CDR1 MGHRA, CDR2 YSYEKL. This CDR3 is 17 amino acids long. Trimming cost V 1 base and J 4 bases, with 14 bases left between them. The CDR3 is CASSQVREASGANVLTF. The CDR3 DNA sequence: TGCGCCAGCAGCCAAGTTCGGGAAGCGTCCGGGGCCAACGTCCTGACTTTC.

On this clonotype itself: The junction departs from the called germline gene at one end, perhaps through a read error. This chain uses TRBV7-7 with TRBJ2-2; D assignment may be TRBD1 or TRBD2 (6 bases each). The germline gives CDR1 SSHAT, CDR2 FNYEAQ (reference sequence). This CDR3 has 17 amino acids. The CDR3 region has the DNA TGTGCTAGCAGCTTAGGGGGGAACAGCCAGAACACCGGGGAGCTGTTTTTT. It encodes CASSLGGNSQNTGELFF.

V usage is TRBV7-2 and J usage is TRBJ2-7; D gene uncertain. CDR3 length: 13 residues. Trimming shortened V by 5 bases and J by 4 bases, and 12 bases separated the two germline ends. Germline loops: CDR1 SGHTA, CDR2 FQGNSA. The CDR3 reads CASSPDPDYEQYF. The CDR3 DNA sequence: TGTGCCAGCAGCCCGGATCCGGATTACGAGCAGTACTTC.

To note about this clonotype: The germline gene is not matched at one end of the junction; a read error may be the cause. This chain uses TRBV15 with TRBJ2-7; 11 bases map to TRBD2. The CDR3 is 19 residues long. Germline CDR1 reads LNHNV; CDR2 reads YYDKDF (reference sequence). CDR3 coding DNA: TGTGCCATCAGCACAGAGCCCGGGACCTTAGCGGGAGGGACCAATGAGCAGTACTTC. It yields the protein CAISTEPGTLAGGTNEQYF. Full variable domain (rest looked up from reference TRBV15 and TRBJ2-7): DAMVIQNPRYQVTQFGKPVTLSCSQTLNHNVMYWYQQKSSQAPKLLFHYYDKDFNNEADTPDNFQSRRPNTSFCFLDIRSPGLGDTAMYLCAISTEPGTLAGGTNEQYFGPGTRLTVT.

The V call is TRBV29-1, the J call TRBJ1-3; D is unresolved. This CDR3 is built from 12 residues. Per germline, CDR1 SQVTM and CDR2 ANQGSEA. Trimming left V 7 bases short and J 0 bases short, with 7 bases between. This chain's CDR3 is CSGTSSGNTIYF. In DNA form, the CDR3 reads TGCAGCGGTACGAGCTCTGGAAACACCATATATTTT.

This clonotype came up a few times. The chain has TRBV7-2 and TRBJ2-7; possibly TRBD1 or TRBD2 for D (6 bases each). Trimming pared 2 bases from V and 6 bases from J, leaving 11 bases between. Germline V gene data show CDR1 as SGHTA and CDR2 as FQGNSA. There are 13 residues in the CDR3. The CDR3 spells CASSLIQGGEQYF. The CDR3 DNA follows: TGTGCCAGCAGCTTAATACAGGGAGGCGAGCAGTACTTC.

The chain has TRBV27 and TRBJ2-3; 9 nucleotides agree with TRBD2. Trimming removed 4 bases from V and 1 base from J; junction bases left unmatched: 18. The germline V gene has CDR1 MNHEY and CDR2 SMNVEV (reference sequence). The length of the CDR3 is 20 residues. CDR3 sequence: CASSSRGSGRVYGGTDTQYF. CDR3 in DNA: TGTGCCAGCAGTTCCCGGGGTAGCGGGAGAGTTTATGGGGGCACAGATACGCAGTATTTT.

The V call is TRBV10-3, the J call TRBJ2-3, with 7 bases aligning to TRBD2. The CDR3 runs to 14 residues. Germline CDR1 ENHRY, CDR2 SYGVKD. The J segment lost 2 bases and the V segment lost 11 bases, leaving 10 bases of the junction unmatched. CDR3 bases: TGTGCCTCCAACCGGGGAGGGACCACAGATACGCAGTATTTT. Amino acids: CASNRGGTTDTQYF.

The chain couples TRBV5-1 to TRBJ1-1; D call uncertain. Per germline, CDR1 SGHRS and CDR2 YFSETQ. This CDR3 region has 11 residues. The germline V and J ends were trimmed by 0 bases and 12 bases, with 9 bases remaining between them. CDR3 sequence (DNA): TGCGCCAGCAGCTTGGAAGAAATGACTTTCTTT. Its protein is CASSLEEMTFF.

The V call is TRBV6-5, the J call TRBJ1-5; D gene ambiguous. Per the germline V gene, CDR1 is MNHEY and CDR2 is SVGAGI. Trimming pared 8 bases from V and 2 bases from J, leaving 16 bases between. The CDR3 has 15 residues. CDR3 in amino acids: CASSDRSVGNQPQHF. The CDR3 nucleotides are TGTGCCAGCTCGGACCGCTCCGTGGGCAATCAGCCCCAGCATTTT.

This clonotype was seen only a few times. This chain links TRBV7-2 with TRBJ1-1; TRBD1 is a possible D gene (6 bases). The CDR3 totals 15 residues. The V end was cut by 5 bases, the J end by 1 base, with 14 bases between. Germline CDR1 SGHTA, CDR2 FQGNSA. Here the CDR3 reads CASSQGAGQNTEAFF. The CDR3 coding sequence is TGTGCCAGCAGCCAGGGAGCGGGACAGAACACTGAAGCTTTCTTT. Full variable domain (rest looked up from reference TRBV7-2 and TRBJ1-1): GAGVSQSPSNKVTEKGKDVELRCDPISGHTALYWYRQSLGQGLEFLIYFQGNSAPDKSGLPSDRFSAERTGGSVSTLTIQRTQQEDSAVYLCASSQGAGQNTEAFFGQGTRLTVV.

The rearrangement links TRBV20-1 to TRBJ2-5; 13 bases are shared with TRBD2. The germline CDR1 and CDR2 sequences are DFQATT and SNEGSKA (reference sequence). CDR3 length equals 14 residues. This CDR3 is CSVTSGGGQETQYF. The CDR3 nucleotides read TGCAGCGTTACTAGCGGGGGGGGCCAAGAGACCCAGTACTTC.

As DNA, the CDR3 is TGTGCCAGCAGTTTTGCCAGACACTATGGCTACACCTTC. This sequence encodes CASSFARHYGYTF. The chain has TRBV12-3 or TRBV12-4 and TRBJ1-2; no definite D call. Trimming cost V 3 bases and J 3 bases, with 8 bases left between them. This CDR3 region has 13 residues.

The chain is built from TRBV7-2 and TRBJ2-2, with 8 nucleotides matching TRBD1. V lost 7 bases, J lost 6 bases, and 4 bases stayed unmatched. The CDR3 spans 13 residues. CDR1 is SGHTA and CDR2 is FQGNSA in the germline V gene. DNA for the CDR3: TGTGCCAGCAACAGGGGGTGGGCCGGGGAGCTGTTTTTT. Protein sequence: CASNRGWAGELFF.

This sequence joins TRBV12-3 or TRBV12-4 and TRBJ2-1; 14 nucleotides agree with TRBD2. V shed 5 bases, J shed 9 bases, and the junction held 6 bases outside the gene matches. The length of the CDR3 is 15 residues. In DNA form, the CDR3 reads TGTGCCAGCAGTCCAGGACTAGCGGGAGGTGTTGAGCAGTTCTTC. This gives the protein CASSPGLAGGVEQFF.

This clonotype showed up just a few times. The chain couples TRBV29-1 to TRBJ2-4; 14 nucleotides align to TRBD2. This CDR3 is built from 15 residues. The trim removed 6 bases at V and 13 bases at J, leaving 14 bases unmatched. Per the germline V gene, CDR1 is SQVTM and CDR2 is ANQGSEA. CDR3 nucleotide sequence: TGCAGCGTGCCCGCGGGGACTAGCGGGGGCCCGGAACAGTACTTC. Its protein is CSVPAGTSGGPEQYF.

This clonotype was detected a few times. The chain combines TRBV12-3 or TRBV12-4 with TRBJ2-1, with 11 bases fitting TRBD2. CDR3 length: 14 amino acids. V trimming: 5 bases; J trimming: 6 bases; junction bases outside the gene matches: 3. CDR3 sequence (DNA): TGTGCCAGCAGTGTTACTAGCGGGAGCAATGAGCAGTTCTTC. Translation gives CASSVTSGSNEQFF.

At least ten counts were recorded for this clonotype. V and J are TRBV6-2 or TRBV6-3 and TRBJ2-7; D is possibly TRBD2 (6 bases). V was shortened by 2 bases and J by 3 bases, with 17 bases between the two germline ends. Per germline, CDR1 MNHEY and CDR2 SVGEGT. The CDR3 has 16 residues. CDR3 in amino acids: CASSYTQLAAVYEQYF. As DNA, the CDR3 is TGTGCCAGCAGTTACACCCAACTAGCTGCGGTCTACGAGCAGTACTTC.